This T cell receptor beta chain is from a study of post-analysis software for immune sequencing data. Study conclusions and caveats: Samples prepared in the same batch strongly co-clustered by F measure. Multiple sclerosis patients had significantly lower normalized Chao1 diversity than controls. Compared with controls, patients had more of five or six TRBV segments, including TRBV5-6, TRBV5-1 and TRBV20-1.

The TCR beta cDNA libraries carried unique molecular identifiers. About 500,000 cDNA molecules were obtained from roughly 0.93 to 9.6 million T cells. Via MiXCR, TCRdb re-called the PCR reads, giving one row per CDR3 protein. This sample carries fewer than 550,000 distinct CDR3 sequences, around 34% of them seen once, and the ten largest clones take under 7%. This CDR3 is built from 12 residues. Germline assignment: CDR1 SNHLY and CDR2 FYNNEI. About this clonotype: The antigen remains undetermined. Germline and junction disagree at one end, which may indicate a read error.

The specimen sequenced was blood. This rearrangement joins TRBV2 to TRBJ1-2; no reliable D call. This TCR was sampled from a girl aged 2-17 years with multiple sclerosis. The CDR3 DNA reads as TGTGCCGGCAGTGTCGAGGTTGTTGGCTACACCTTC. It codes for CAGSVEVVGYTF.